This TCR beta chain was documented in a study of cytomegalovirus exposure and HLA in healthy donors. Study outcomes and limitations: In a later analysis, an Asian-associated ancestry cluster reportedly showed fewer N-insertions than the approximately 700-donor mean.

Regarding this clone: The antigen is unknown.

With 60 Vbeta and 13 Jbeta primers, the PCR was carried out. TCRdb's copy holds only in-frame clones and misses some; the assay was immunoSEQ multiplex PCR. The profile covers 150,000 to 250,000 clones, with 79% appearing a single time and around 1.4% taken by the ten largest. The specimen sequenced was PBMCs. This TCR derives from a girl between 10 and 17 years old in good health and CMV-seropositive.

CDR3 amino acids: CASSSTWGNQPQHF. CDR3 nucleotides: TGTGCCAGCAGCTCGACATGGGGCAATCAGCCCCAGCATTTT. The chain links TRBV5-6 to TRBJ1-5; D call uncertain. Trimming removed 3 bases from V and 2 bases from J, with 9 bases in between. The CDR3 runs to 14 residues. Germline V gene sequence: CDR1 SGHDT, CDR2 YYEEEE.